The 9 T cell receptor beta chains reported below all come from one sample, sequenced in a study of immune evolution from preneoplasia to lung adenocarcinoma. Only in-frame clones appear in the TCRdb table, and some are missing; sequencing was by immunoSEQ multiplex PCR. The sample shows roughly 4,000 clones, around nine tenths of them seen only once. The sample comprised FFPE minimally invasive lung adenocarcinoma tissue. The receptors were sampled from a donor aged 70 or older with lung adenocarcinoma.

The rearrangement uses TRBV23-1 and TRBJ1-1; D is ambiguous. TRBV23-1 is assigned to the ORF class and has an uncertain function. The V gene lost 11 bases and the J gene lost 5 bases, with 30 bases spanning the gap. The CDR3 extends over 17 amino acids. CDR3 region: CAEGPNPRAELRTEAFF. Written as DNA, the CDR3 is TGCGCCGAAGGCCCCAATCCGAGGGCAGAATTGAGGACTGAAGCTTTCTTT.

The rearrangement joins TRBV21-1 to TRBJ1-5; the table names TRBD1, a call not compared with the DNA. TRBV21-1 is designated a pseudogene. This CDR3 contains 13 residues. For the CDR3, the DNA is TGTGCCAGCACCCCAAACTGGGGCCAGCCCCAGCATTTT. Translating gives CASTPNWGQPQHF.

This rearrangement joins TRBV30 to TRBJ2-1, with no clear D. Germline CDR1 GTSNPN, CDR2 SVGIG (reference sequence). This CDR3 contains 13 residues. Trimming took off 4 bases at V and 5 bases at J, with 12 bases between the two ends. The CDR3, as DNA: TGTGCCTGGAACCATGGGCAGCACAATGAGCAGTTCTTC. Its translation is CAWNHGQHNEQFF.

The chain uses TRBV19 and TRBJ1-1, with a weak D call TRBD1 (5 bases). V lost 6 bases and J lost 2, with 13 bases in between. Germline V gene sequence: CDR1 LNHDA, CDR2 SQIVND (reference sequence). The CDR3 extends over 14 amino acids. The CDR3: CASRPTGDNTEAFF. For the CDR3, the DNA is TGTGCCAGTAGACCTACAGGCGATAACACTGAAGCTTTCTTT.

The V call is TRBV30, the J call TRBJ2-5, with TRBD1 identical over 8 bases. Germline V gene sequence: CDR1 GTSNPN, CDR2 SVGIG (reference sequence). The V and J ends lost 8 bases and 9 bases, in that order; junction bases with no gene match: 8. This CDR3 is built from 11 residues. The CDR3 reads CAGRQGMAQYF. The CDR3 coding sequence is TGTGCCGGCCGACAGGGGATGGCCCAGTACTTC.

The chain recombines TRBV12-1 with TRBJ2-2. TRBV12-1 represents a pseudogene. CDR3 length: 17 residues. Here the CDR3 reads CASSPVGSESNIGELFF. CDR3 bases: TGTGCCAGCAGTCCGGTGGGGTCCGAATCTAACATCGGGGAGCTGTTTTTT.

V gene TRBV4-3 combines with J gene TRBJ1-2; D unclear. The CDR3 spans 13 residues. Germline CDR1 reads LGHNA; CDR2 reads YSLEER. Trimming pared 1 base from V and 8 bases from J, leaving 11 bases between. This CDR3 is CASSQGGYGGYTF. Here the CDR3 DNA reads TGCGCCAGCAGCCAAGGAGGTTATGGGGGCTACACCTTC.

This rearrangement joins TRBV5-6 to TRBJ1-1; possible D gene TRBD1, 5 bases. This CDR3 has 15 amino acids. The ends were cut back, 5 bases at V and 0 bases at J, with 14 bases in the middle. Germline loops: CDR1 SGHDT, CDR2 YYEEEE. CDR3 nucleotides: TGTGCCAGCAGACCCATTACGGGGGTGAACACTGAAGCTTTCTTT. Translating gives CASRPITGVNTEAFF.

In nucleotides, the CDR3 is TGTGCCAGCAAGCCGGGACAGCCTTATGGCTACACCTTC. This gives the protein CASKPGQPYGYTF. The rearrangement joins TRBV28 to TRBJ1-2, with 7 bases aligning to TRBD1. The CDR3 consists of 13 residues. V trimming: 7 bases; J trimming: 5 bases; junction bases outside the gene matches: 7. The germline gives CDR1 MDHEN, CDR2 SYDVKM.